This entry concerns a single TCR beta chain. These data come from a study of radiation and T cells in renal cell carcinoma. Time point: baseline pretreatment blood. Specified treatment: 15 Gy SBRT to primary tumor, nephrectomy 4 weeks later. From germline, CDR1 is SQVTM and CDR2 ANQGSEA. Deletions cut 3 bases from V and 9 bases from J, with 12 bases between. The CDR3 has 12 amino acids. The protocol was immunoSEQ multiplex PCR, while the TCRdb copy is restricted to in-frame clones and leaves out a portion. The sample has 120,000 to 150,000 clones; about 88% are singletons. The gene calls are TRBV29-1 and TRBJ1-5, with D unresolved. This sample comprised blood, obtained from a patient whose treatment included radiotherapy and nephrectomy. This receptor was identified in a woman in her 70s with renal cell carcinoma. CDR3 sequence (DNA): TGCAGCGTTGAGGGTCCCGGAGGGCCCCAGCATTTT. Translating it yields CSVEGPGGPQHF.